This TCR beta chain is drawn from a study of CD8 T cells in ankylosing spondylitis. Germline V gene lookup returns CDR1 MNHEY and CDR2 SVGEGT. The V gene lost 1 base and the J gene lost 8 bases, with 3 bases spanning the gap. This CDR3 is 11 amino acids long. Construction of TCR beta libraries was performed using quantitative 5'-RACE with molecular barcodes. TCRdb reanalysed the 5' RACE reads using MiXCR and keeps one entry per CDR3 protein. The sample contains about 400,000 distinct CDR3 sequences, approximately 20% of which appear only once. As regards this clonotype: Antigen: not known.

Regarding the study as a whole: Some of the motif variants had earlier been found in reactive arthritis patients' fluid and blood. Characteristic, it appeared, of ankylosing spondylitis blood was a TCR beta motif of fewer than 10 highly homologous variants.

The chain is built from TRBV6-2 or TRBV6-3 and TRBJ1-3; the D is unclear. Sequenced input: blood, either unsorted or a sorted T cell fraction (not recorded which). This TCR derives from a male donor with ankylosing spondylitis. In nucleotides, the CDR3 is TGTGCCAGCAGTTACTTGGACACCATATATTTT. It specifies CASSYLDTIYF.